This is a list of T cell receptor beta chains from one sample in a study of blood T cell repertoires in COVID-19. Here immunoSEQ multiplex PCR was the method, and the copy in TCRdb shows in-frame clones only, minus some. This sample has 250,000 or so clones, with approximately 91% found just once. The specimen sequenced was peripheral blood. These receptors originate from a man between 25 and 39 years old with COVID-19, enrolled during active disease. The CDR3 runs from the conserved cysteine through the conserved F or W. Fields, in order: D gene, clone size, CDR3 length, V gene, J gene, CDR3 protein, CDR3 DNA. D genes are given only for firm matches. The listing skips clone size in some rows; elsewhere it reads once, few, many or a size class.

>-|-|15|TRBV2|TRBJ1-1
CASSLRLAMNTEAFF
TGTGCCAGCAGCCTTCGATTAGCCATGAACACTGAAGCTTTCTTT
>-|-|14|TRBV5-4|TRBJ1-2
CASSLAGGHRGYTF
TGTGCCAGCAGCTTGGCGGGCGGGCATCGGGGCTACACCTTC
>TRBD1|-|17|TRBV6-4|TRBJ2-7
CASSDRLDGTASYEQYF
TGTGCCAGCAGTGACAGACTCGACGGGACAGCCTCCTACGAGCAGTACTTC
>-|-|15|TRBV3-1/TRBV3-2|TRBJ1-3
CASSQQGGSGNTIYF
TGTGCCAGCAGCCAACAGGGTGGCTCTGGAAACACCATATATTTT
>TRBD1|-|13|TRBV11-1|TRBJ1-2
CASSDTGDYGYTF
TGTGCCAGCAGCGATACAGGGGATTATGGCTACACCTTC
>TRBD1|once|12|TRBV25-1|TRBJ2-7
CASSGQGREQYF
TGTGCCAGCAGTGGACAGGGGAGAGAGCAGTACTTC
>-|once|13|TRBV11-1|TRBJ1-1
CASSAAWTTEAFF
TGTGCCAGCAGCGCGGCCTGGACAACTGAAGCTTTCTTT
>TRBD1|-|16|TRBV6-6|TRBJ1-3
CASTNSGTGSGNTIYF
TGTGCCAGCACCAACTCAGGGACAGGGTCTGGAAACACCATATATTTT
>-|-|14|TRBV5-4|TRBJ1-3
CASSPGISGNTIYF
TGTGCCAGCAGTCCAGGCATCTCTGGAAACACCATATATTTT
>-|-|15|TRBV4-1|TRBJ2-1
CASSPTRGGFGEQFF
TGCGCCAGCAGCCCGACCCGTGGGGGCTTTGGTGAGCAGTTCTTC
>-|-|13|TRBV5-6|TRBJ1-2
CASSRPDSYGYTF
TGTGCCAGCAGCCGCCCCGACAGCTATGGCTACACCTTC
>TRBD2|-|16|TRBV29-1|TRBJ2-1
CSVEDIGGFYLMEQFF
TGCAGCGTTGAAGACATCGGGGGGTTCTACCTTATGGAGCAGTTCTTC
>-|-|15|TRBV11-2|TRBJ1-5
CASSLEGVGNQPQHF
TGTGCCAGCAGCTTAGAAGGGGTAGGCAATCAGCCCCAGCATTTT
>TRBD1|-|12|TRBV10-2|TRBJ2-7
CASSATGAEQYF
TGCGCCAGCAGTGCCACAGGGGCCGAGCAGTACTTC
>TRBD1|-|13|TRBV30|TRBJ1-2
CAWSLGQGNGYTF
TGTGCCTGGAGCCTCGGACAGGGGAATGGCTACACCTTC
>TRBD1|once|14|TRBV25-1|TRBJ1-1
CASSGTGGGTEAFF
TGTGCCAGCAGCGGAACAGGGGGAGGGACTGAAGCTTTCTTT
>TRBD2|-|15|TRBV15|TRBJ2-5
CATSRDLAGGETQYF
TGTGCCACCAGCAGAGATTTGGCGGGGGGGGAGACCCAGTACTTC
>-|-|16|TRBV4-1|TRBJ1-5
CASSLSSTGSNQPQHF
TGCGCCAGCAGCCTTTCATCGACAGGTAGCAATCAGCCCCAGCATTTT
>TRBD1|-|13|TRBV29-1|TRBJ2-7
CSVSGTGVDEQYF
TGCAGCGTTTCCGGGACAGGGGTCGACGAGCAGTACTTC
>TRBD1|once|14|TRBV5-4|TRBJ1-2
CASSLTGADYGYTF
TGTGCCAGCAGCTTGACAGGGGCAGACTATGGCTACACCTTC
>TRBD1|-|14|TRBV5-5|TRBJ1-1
CASSWTGGGTEAFF
TGTGCCAGCAGCTGGACAGGGGGCGGGACTGAAGCTTTCTTT
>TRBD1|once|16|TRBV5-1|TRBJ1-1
CASSAGTGEPNTEAFF
TGCGCCAGCAGCGCCGGGACAGGAGAACCCAACACTGAAGCTTTCTTT
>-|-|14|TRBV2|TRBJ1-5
CASSEVGMFQPQHF
TGTGCCAGCAGTGAAGTCGGGATGTTTCAGCCCCAGCATTTT
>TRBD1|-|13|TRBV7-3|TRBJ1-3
CASSRQGGNTIYF
TGTGCCAGCAGCAGACAGGGGGGAAACACCATATATTTT
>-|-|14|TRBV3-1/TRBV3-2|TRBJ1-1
CASSQAGINTEAFF
TGTGCCAGCAGCCAAGCCGGGATTAACACTGAAGCTTTCTTT
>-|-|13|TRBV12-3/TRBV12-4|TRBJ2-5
CASSFGGWETQYF
TGTGCCAGCAGTTTTGGAGGGTGGGAGACCCAGTACTTC
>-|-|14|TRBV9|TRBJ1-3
CASSVGQLGDTIYF
TGTGCCAGCAGCGTAGGTCAGTTAGGGGACACCATATATTTT
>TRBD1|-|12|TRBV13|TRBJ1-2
CASSRQGVGYTF
TGTGCCAGCAGCCGCCAGGGGGTTGGCTACACCTTC
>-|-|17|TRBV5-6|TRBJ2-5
CASSSTYSGDHQETQYF
TGTGCCAGCAGCTCGACCTACTCGGGGGATCACCAAGAGACCCAGTACTTC
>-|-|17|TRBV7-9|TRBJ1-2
CASSFDNDNRELYGYTF
TGTGCCAGCAGCTTTGATAATGATAACAGGGAACTCTATGGCTACACCTTC
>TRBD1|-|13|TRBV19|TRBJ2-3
CASKKGGVDTQYF
TGTGCCAGTAAAAAAGGGGGCGTCGATACGCAGTATTTT
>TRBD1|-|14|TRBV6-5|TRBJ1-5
CASSPDRAHQPQHF
TGTGCCAGCAGTCCGGACAGGGCGCATCAGCCCCAGCATTTT
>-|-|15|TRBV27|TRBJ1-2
CASSPTSRGHYGYTF
TGTGCCAGCAGTCCTACCTCCAGGGGCCACTATGGCTACACCTTC
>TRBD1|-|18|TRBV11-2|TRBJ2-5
CASSLDEGRTGEGETQYF
TGTGCCAGCAGCTTAGATGAGGGGAGGACAGGGGAGGGGGAGACCCAGTACTTC
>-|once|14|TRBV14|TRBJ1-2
CASSQDRGGYGYTF
TGTGCCAGCAGCCAAGACAGGGGTGGCTATGGCTACACCTTC
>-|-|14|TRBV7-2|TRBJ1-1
CASSLTLDRTEAFF
TGTGCCAGCAGCTTAACCTTAGACAGGACTGAAGCTTTCTTT